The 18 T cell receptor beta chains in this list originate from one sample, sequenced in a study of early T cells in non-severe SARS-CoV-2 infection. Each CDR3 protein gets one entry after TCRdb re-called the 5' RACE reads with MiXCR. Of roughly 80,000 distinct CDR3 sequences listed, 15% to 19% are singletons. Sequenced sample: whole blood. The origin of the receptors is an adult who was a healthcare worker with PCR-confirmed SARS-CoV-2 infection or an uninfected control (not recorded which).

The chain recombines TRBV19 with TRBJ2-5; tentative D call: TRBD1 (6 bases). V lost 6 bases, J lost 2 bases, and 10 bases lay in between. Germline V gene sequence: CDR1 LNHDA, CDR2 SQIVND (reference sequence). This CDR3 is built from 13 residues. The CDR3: CASRPQGQETQYF. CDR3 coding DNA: TGTGCCAGTAGACCACAGGGTCAAGAGACCCAGTACTTC.

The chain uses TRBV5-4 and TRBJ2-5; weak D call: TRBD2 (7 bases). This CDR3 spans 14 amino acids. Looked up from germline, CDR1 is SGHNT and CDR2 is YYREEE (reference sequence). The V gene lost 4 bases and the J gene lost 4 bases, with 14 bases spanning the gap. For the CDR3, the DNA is TGTGCCAGCAGCCCTGTGGCGGGGGCAGAGACCCAGTACTTC. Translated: CASSPVAGAETQYF.

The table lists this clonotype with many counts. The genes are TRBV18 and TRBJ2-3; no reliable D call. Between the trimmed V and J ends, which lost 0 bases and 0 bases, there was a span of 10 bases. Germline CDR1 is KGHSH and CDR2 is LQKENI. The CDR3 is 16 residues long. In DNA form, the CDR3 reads TGTGCCAGCTCACCACCGGACGGAGTTAGCACAGATACGCAGTATTTT. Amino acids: CASSPPDGVSTDTQYF.

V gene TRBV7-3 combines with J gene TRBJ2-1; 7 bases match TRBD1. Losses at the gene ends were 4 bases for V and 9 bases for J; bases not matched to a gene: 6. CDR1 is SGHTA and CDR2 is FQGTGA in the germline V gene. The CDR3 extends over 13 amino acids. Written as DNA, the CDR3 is TGTGCCAGCAGCTCCACAGGGGTGGGTGAGCAGTTCTTC. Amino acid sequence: CASSSTGVGEQFF.

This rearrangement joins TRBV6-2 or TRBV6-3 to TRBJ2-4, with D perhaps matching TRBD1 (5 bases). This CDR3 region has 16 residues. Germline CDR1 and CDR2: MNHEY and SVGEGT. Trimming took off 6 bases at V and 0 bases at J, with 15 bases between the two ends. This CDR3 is CASSSRTNLAKNIQYF. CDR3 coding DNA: TGTGCCAGCAGCTCCCGGACAAACCTAGCCAAAAACATTCAGTACTTC.

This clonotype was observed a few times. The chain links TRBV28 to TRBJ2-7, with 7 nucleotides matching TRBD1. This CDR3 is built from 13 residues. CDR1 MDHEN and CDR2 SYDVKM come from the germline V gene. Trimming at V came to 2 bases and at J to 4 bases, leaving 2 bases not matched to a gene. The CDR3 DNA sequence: TGTGCCAGCAGTTTACAGGGGGTATACGAGCAGTACTTC. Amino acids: CASSLQGVYEQYF.

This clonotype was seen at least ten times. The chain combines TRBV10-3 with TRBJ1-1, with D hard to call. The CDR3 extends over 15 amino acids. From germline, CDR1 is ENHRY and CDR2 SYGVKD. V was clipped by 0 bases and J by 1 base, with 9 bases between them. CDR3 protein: CAISESGTGNTEAFF. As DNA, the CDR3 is TGTGCCATCAGTGAGTCGGGCACCGGGAACACTGAAGCTTTCTTT.

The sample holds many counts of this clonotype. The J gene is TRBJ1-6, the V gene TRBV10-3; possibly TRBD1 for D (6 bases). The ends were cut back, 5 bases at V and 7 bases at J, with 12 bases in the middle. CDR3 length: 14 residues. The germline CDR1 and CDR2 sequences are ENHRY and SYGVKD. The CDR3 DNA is TGTGCCATCAGTTCGACAGGAGGGAATTCACCCCTCCACTTT. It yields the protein CAISSTGGNSPLHF.

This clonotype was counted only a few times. The CDR3: CASSFTGEATNEKLFF. In DNA form, the CDR3 reads TGTGCCAGCAGTTTTACAGGGGAGGCAACTAATGAAAAACTGTTTTTT. The gene calls are TRBV6-5 and TRBJ1-4, with 7 bases that match TRBD1. Looked up from germline, CDR1 is MNHEY and CDR2 is SVGAGI. There are 16 residues in the CDR3. The junction had 5 bases not matched to a gene; V was cut back by 4 bases and J by 0 bases.

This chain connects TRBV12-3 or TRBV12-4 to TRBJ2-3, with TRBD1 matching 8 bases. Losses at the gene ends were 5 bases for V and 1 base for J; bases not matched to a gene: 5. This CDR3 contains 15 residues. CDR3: CASSTGTGRTDTQYF. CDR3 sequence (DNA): TGTGCCAGCAGTACCGGGACAGGCCGCACAGATACGCAGTATTTT.

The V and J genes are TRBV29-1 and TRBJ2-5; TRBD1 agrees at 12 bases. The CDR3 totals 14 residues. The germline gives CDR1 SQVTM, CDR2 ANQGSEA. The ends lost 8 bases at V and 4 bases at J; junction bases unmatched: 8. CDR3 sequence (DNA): TGCAGCACTCCCGGGACAGGGGGCGGAGAGACCCAGTACTTC. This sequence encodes CSTPGTGGGETQYF.

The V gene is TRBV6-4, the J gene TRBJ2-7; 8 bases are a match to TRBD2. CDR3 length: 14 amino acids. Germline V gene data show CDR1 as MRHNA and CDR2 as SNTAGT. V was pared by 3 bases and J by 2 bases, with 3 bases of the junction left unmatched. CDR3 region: CASSEVAGTYEQYF. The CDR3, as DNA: TGTGCCAGCAGTGAAGTAGCGGGGACCTACGAGCAGTACTTC.

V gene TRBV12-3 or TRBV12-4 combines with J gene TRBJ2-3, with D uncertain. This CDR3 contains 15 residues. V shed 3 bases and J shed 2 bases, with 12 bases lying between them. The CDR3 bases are TGTGCCAGCAGTTTCGGTCGACTGAACACAGATACGCAGTATTTT. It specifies CASSFGRLNTDTQYF.

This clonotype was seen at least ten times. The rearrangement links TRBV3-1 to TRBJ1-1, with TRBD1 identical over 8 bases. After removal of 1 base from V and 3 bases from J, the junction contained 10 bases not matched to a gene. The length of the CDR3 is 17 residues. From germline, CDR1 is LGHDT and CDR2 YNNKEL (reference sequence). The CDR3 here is CASSQVLGQGSDTEAFF. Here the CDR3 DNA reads TGTGCCAGCAGCCAAGTTCTAGGACAGGGCTCCGACACTGAAGCTTTCTTT.

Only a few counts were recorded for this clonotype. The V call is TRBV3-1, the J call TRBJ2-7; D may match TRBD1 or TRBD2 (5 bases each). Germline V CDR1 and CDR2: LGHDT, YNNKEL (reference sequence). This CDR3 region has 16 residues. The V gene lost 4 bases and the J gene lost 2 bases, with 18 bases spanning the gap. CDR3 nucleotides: TGTGCCAGCAGCCTCAGATCCGGGACCGGGACCTACGAGCAGTACTTC. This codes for CASSLRSGTGTYEQYF.

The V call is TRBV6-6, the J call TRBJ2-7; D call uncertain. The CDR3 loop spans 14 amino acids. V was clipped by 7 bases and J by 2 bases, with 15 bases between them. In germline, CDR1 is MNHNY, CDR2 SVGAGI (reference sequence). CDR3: CASNYDSGTYEQYF. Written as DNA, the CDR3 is TGTGCCAGCAACTACGATTCGGGTACCTACGAGCAGTACTTC.

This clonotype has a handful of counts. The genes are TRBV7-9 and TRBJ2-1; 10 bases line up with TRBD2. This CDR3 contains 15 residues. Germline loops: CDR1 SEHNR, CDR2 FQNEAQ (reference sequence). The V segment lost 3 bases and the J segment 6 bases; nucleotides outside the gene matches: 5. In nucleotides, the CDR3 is TGTGCCAGCAGCTTTGTAGCGGGGGGAATCAATGAGCAGTTCTTC. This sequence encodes CASSFVAGGINEQFF.

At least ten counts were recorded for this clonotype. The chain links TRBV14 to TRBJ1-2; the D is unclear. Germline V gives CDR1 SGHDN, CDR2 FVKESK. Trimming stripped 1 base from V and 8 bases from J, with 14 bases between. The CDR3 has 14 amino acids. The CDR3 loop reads CASSQGPQNEGYTF. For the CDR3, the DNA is TGTGCCAGCAGCCAAGGTCCACAGAACGAGGGCTACACCTTC. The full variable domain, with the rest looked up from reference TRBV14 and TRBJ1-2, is EAGVTQFPSHSVIEKGQTVTLRCDPISGHDNLYWYRRVMGKEIKFLLHFVKESKQDESGMPNNRFLAERTGGTYSTLKVQPAELEDSGVYFCASSQGPQNEGYTFGSGTRLTVV.